This TCR beta chain was sequenced in a study of response to subunit inactivated influenza vaccine. TCRdb used MiXCR to reprocess the RT-PCR reads, holding one entry per CDR3 protein. The sample has around 470,000 distinct CDR3 sequences; under 8.5% are singletons. Germline lookup yields CDR1 KGHDR and CDR2 SFDVKD. The CDR3 spans 16 residues. Trimming removed 0 bases from V and 2 bases from J, with 10 bases in between. Study-level results: Authors proposed each seasonal influenza vaccination draws in few new T cells.

This clonotype was detected only a few times. Its antigen is not known. This sequence joins TRBV24-1 and TRBJ2-1, with a possible D match to TRBD2 (6 bases). The input for sequencing was PBMCs from blood, taken approximately 25 months after vaccination. This receptor was identified in a man aged 50-75 years who received an inactivated influenza vaccine. The CDR3 DNA follows: TGTGCCACCAGTGATTTGGGGGGGAGCGCCTACAATGAGCAGTTCTTC. Translating it yields CATSDLGGSAYNEQFF.